Here is one TCR beta chain with its context. This specimen comes from a study of shared T cell receptors in the human thymus. This table comes from immunoSEQ multiplex PCR, and its TCRdb copy is limited to in-frame clones, with some not included. The repertoire has about 660,000 clones, about 89% of them found once; the top ten carry roughly 0.0089%. J lost 0 bases, V lost 7 bases, and 7 bases had no gene match. CDR1 and CDR2 (germline): SGDLS, YYNGEE. This CDR3 is built from 15 residues. The sample was also reused in another study, on human thymus T cells. That paper states: Related studies found that unrelated individuals share highly overlapping thymic repertoires.

The V and J genes are TRBV9 and TRBJ1-3, with TRBD1 matching over 7 bases. This TCR was sampled from a boy in the first two years of life with a congenital heart defect. The sample was thymocytes. In DNA, the CDR3 is TGTGCCAGCGCTCCCAGGGGGATCTCTGGAAACACCATATATTTT. It codes for CASAPRGISGNTIYF.